What follows are 26 T cell receptor beta chains derived from one specimen sequenced in a study of T-cell reconstitution after alpha-beta-depleted transplantation in children (dated by TCRdb to 2016 to 2018). Preparation of the library involved PCR. Data came from an Illumina HiSeq 2500. TCR libraries were prepared with molecular barcoding, using unique molecular identifiers to normalize TCRbeta repertoire quantification. TCRdb's own reprocessing of the public reads used fastp at Q25 and MiXCR and kept productive beta chains. Records with the same CDR3 protein are collapsed into one entry carrying the most frequent genes and DNA. The sample yields about 540,000 distinct CDR3 sequences; about a sixth were counted once. The ten largest clones take up around 3.3% of the sample. Source: PBMCs from the stem cell graft donor, taken from the stem cell graft. All receptors derive from a human donor who donated a stem cell graft to a child with acute lymphoblastic leukemia.

This clonotype occurred once. The chain carries TRBV5-6 and TRBJ2-1, with D tentatively TRBD1 or TRBD2 (5 bases each). Germline V gives CDR1 SGHDT, CDR2 YYEEEE. V lost 2 bases and J 0 bases, leaving 12 bases between the germline ends. This CDR3 comprises 16 residues. CDR3 bases: TGTGCCAGCAGCTTAGGGACGGTTAGCTCCTACAATGAGCAGTTCTTC. Encoded protein: CASSLGTVSSYNEQFF.

The rearrangement joins TRBV6-5 to TRBJ2-2, with D perhaps TRBD2 (5 bases). The CDR3 is 15 amino acids. V lost 2 bases and J lost 3, with 10 bases in between. Germline-derived CDR1 and CDR2 are MNHEY and SVGAGI. CDR3 in DNA: TGTGCCAGCAGTTACGTAGGAGGAGACACCGGGGAGCTGTTTTTT. It yields the protein CASSYVGGDTGELFF.

This clonotype came up a few times. This chain links TRBV11-1 with TRBJ2-7; 11 positions agree with TRBD2. Trimming cost V 0 bases and J 2 bases; bases outside gene matches: 9. CDR3 length equals 18 residues. Germline V CDR1 and CDR2: SGHAT, FQDESV (reference sequence). CDR3 sequence: CASSLAPPTSGAPYEQYF. In DNA form, the CDR3 reads TGTGCCAGCAGCTTAGCGCCCCCGACTAGCGGGGCCCCCTACGAGCAGTACTTC.

The chain is built from TRBV5-1 and TRBJ2-1, with TRBD1 as a possible D gene (5 bases). V lost 0 bases and J 4 bases, leaving 11 bases between the germline ends. Germline values: CDR1 SGHRS, CDR2 YFSETQ. The CDR3 loop spans 15 amino acids. The CDR3 coding sequence is TGCGCCAGCAGCTTGGCACAGGTCCCTTACAATGAGCAGTTCTTC. Translated, it gives CASSLAQVPYNEQFF.

The chain uses TRBV18 and TRBJ1-1, with 7 bases lining up with TRBD1. V gave up 6 bases and J gave up 4 bases; unmatched junction bases: 11. This CDR3 has 15 amino acids. CDR1 and CDR2 (germline): KGHSH, LQKENI. Here the CDR3 DNA reads TGTGCCAGCTCGCCTGGGACAGCCAAAGGCACTGAAGCTTTCTTT. Amino acid sequence: CASSPGTAKGTEAFF. Full variable domain (rest looked up from reference TRBV18 and TRBJ1-1): NAGVMQNPRHLVRRRGQEARLRCSPMKGHSHVYWYRQLPEEGLKFMVYLQKENIIDESGMPKERFSAEFPKEGPSILRIQQVVRGDSAAYFCASSPGTAKGTEAFFGQGTRLTVV.

This clonotype came up a few times. The chain joins TRBV27 to TRBJ1-5, with TRBD1 matching over 7 bases. The trim removed 5 bases at V and 9 bases at J, leaving 7 bases unmatched. Germline V gene data show CDR1 as MNHEY and CDR2 as SMNVEV (reference sequence). The CDR3 sequence is 13 residues long. The CDR3 reads CASSHNRGGPQHF. Here the CDR3 DNA reads TGTGCCAGCAGTCATAACAGGGGAGGGCCCCAGCATTTT.

This clonotype appeared a few times. V gene TRBV5-1 combines with J gene TRBJ2-7, with D hard to call. CDR3 size: 14 residues. Trimming left V 2 bases short and J 4 bases short, with 13 bases between. CDR1 is SGHRS and CDR2 is YFSETQ in the germline V gene. The CDR3 region has the DNA TGCGCCAGCAGCTTAGGTTTTGGGCTATACGAGCAGTACTTC. It specifies CASSLGFGLYEQYF.

A few counts support this clonotype. V gene TRBV4-2 combines with J gene TRBJ1-1; D possibly corresponds to TRBD1 (5 bases). The CDR3 is 14 amino acids. V dropped 3 bases and J dropped 1 base, with 9 bases sitting between them. Germline values: CDR1 LGHNA, CDR2 YNFKEQ. Here the CDR3 reads CASSQDTGNTEAFF. Written as DNA, the CDR3 is TGTGCCAGCAGCCAGGACACAGGGAACACTGAAGCTTTCTTT.

The chain joins TRBV7-8 to TRBJ2-6; D not certain. This CDR3 has 16 amino acids. Germline CDR1 is SGHVS and CDR2 is FQNEAQ. The V gene lost 4 bases and the J gene lost 0 bases, with 10 bases spanning the gap. The CDR3 sequence is CASSSGRVSGANVLTF. DNA for the CDR3: TGTGCCAGCAGCTCCGGACGGGTCTCTGGGGCCAACGTCCTGACTTTC.

The table lists this clonotype with many counts. The CDR3 nucleotides are TGTGCCAGTACTAATTGGGTTGATCAGCCCCAGCATTTT. It yields the protein CASTNWVDQPQHF. The rearrangement joins TRBV7-9 to TRBJ1-5, with D unclear. The germline V gene has CDR1 SEHNR and CDR2 FQNEAQ (reference sequence). This CDR3 is 13 amino acids long. The V gene lost 9 bases and the J gene lost 5 bases, with 14 bases spanning the gap.

The chain uses TRBV9 and TRBJ2-1, with D possibly matching TRBD1 (6 bases). CDR3 length: 17 amino acids. Germline V lookup: CDR1 SGDLS, CDR2 YYNGEE. Trimming shortened V by 0 bases and J by 2 bases, and 15 bases separated the two germline ends. The CDR3 region has the DNA TGTGCCAGCAGCGTAGAAAAACAGGGTGATGCCTACAATGAGCAGTTCTTC. It yields the protein CASSVEKQGDAYNEQFF.

Concerning this clonotype itself: A much more abundant neighbour one base away suggests this may be a read error. This rearrangement joins TRBV5-1 to TRBJ2-4; TRBD2 aligns across 13 bases. The CDR3 runs to 14 residues. Germline loops: CDR1 SGHRS, CDR2 YFSETQ. This CDR3 is CASSFGLAGDIQCF. The CDR3 bases are TGCGCCAGCAGTTTCGGACTAGCGGGGGACATTCAGTGCTTC.

Turning to this clonotype: An end of the junction differs from the germline gene, which may be a read error. The V and J genes are TRBV6-5 and TRBJ1-2; TRBD1 matches 7 bases. The V gene's germline CDR1 is MNHEY and CDR2 SVGAGI. This CDR3 is 15 amino acids long. CDR3 bases: TGTGCCAGCAGTTACCAGGGGGGGTACGACTATGGCGACACCTTC. As protein: CASSYQGGYDYGDTF.

This clonotype was found a few times. The chain combines TRBV29-1 with TRBJ2-3; TRBD2 is a possible D gene (7 bases). CDR3 length equals 14 residues. The germline V gene has CDR1 SQVTM and CDR2 ANQGSEA. V lost 8 bases and J lost 0, with 15 bases in between. This CDR3 is CSSRRGASTDTQYF. CDR3 DNA sequence: TGCAGCTCGAGACGGGGGGCAAGCACAGATACGCAGTATTTT.

The chain is built from TRBV29-1 and TRBJ2-1; 8 bases align to TRBD2. Germline-derived CDR1 and CDR2 are SQVTM and ANQGSEA. V gave up 1 base and J gave up 0 bases; unmatched junction bases: 8. The CDR3 is made up of 17 amino acids. CDR3: CSVEGREDLSSYNEQFF. Written as DNA, the CDR3 is TGCAGCGTTGAAGGGCGGGAGGACCTTTCCTCCTACAATGAGCAGTTCTTC.

There are a few counts of this clonotype. The chain links TRBV5-1 to TRBJ1-4; D unresolved. Germline V gene sequence: CDR1 SGHRS, CDR2 YFSETQ. Trimming stripped 0 bases from V and 10 bases from J, with 10 bases between. This CDR3 has 13 residues. Written as DNA, the CDR3 is TGCGCCAGCAGCTTGGATGAGACACCAAAACTGTTTTTT. Translation gives CASSLDETPKLFF.

This clonotype turned up a few times. The chain has TRBV7-9 and TRBJ1-2; D is unclear. Germline lookup yields CDR1 SEHNR and CDR2 FQNEAQ (reference sequence). CDR3 length: 16 amino acids. V lost 5 bases and J lost 3, with 19 bases in between. CDR3 DNA sequence: TGTGCCAGCAGCCCACCGATCGGCCTCGGGGACTATGGCTACACCTTC. This codes for CASSPPIGLGDYGYTF. The full variable domain, its missing parts supplied by reference TRBV7-9 and TRBJ1-2, is DTGVSQNPRHKITKRGQNVTFRCDPISEHNRLYWYRQTLGQGPEFLTYFQNEAQLEKSRLLSDRFSAERPKGSFSTLEIQRTEQGDSAMYLCASSPPIGLGDYGYTFGSGTRLTVV.

The rearrangement links TRBV5-1 to TRBJ1-3; maybe TRBD1 (6 bases). CDR1 and CDR2 (germline): SGHRS, YFSETQ. The CDR3 has 16 residues. V was pared by 0 bases and J by 4 bases, with 14 bases between. The CDR3 region has the DNA TGCGCCAGCAGCTTGGGCTCGGGGGCTGCCGGAAACACCATATATTTT. It encodes CASSLGSGAAGNTIYF.

This clonotype has more than one count but fewer than ten. The chain recombines TRBV7-3 with TRBJ2-1; D is unresolved. This CDR3 has 13 residues. Germline-derived CDR1 and CDR2 are SGHTA and FQGTGA. V gave up 7 bases and J gave up 5 bases, with 12 bases separating them. The CDR3 is CASTPGPHNEQFF. CDR3 sequence (DNA): TGTGCCAGCACTCCCGGCCCCCACAATGAGCAGTTCTTC.

The chain carries TRBV13 and TRBJ2-4, with TRBD1 matching over 10 bases. V dropped 5 bases and J dropped 7; count of bases not matched to a gene: 11. The CDR3 length is 16 residues. Germline lookup yields CDR1 PRHDT and CDR2 FYEKMQ (reference sequence). The CDR3 DNA is TGTGCCAGCAGCCTGCCACGGGACAGGGGTGTTAACATTCAGTACTTC. Translation gives CASSLPRDRGVNIQYF.

The table lists this clonotype with many counts. The V and J genes are TRBV27 and TRBJ2-7; 7 bases map to TRBD1. Germline V gives CDR1 MNHEY, CDR2 SMNVEV (reference sequence). The CDR3 spans 13 residues. Losses at the gene ends were 3 bases for V and 3 bases for J; bases not matched to a gene: 2. The chain's CDR3 is CASSLGQYYEQYF. In nucleotides, the CDR3 is TGTGCCAGCAGTTTGGGACAGTACTACGAGCAGTACTTC.

The gene calls are TRBV12-5 and TRBJ2-1; 10 bases align to TRBD2. Germline trimming cut 7 bases from V and 6 bases from J; bases unmatched to any gene: 3. CDR1 is LGHNT, CDR2 FRNRAP, per germline. The CDR3 totals 13 residues. CDR3 residues: CASVLAGANEQFF. The CDR3 DNA sequence: TGTGCTAGTGTCCTAGCGGGAGCCAATGAGCAGTTCTTC.

This clonotype showed up just a few times. The chain links TRBV23-1 to TRBJ2-2; 9 bases align to TRBD1. TRBV23-1 is known as an ORF, though its function is uncertain. This CDR3 has 14 residues. With V trimmed by 5 bases and J by 8 bases, 6 bases remained unmatched. CDR3 nucleotides: TGCGCCAGCAGTTACGACAGGGGGTCAGGGGAGCTGTTTTTT. This encodes CASSYDRGSGELFF.

J is TRBJ2-7 and V is TRBV29-1; TRBD1 matches at 9 bases. CDR3 length: 14 amino acids. CDR1 and CDR2 (germline): SQVTM, ANQGSEA. The V gene end was trimmed by 6 bases and the J gene end by 6 bases; junction bases not matched to a gene: 12. CDR3 sequence: CSVAPGQGLIEQYF. The CDR3 bases are TGCAGCGTGGCACCGGGACAGGGTCTCATCGAGCAGTACTTC.

This clonotype showed up just a few times. The V call is TRBV4-1, the J call TRBJ1-3; D possibly corresponds to TRBD1 (6 bases). Trimming stripped 0 bases from V and 4 bases from J, with 16 bases between. CDR3 length equals 17 residues. Germline V lookup: CDR1 MGHRA, CDR2 YSYEKL. CDR3 sequence: CASSQDNWGQGGNTIYF. The CDR3 bases are TGCGCCAGCAGCCAAGATAATTGGGGGCAAGGAGGAAACACCATATATTTT.

There are a few counts of this clonotype. The CDR3 loop reads CASSLSVRDTQYF. The CDR3 nucleotides read TGTGCCAGCAGCTTATCAGTACGGGATACGCAGTATTTT. The chain has TRBV11-2 and TRBJ2-3, with D unclear. The CDR3 has 13 amino acids. V was shortened by 2 bases and J by 6 bases, with 9 bases between the two germline ends. Germline V gene data show CDR1 as SGHAT and CDR2 as FQNNGV.